This T cell receptor (beta chain) was observed in a study of tumor and adjacent non-tumor tissue in lung cancer. Turning to the study itself: Aged about 31 to 80 years, patients included roughly ten men and five or six women with stage I to III disease. Approximately 4.2 million productive TCRbeta reads were obtained per sample on average. Overall study findings and caveats: Tumor tissue had significantly higher TCR diversity than normal lung. Normal lung showed higher cumulative top 100 clone frequency than tumor.

RNA was extracted from bulk tissue without any cell sorting. The normal lung tissue was taken more than 3 cm from the tumor edge. TCRbeta libraries were built with three rounds of nested PCR, modified from ARM-PCR. One entry per CDR3 protein, called by TCRdb with MiXCR from the multiplex PCR reads. Altogether 50,000 to 60,000 distinct CDR3 sequences are present, roughly 69% being singletons, with the ten largest covering roughly 25%. The CDR3 is 14 residues long, counting both termini. CDR1 MDHEN and CDR2 SYDVKM come from the germline V gene. As to this clonotype: What it binds is not known. The conserved closing phenylalanine or tryptophan is absent in this CDR3, likely reflecting a read error. Because the CDR3's place on the DNA is in doubt, the DNA is left out and the CDR3 is given as listed by TCRdb.

The origin of this receptor is a woman aged 55-70 years with non-small cell lung cancer. Sequenced input: distant non-tumor lung tissue. The genes are TRBV28 and TRBJ2-7. CDR3 sequence reads: CASSLLLSSYEQYS.